This T cell receptor (beta chain) is from a study of T cell repertoires in aging, cancer and after chemotherapy. Study details: Over several months to years, re-sampled healthy donor repertoires clearly shared clones. The whole study produced a dataset of some 9 million TCR reads.

TCR beta rearrangements were amplified from peripheral blood genomic DNA. A mixed TRB-A/B primer pool amplified rearranged TRB by multiplex touch-down PCR. Using its own MiXCR run on the multiplex PCR reads, TCRdb lists one record per CDR3 protein. This table holds 5,000 or so distinct CDR3 sequences, less than 25% found once. This CDR3 contains 16 residues. The germline CDR1 and CDR2 sequences are SGHKS and YYEKEE (reference sequence). With 1 base removed from V and 1 base from J, the gap between germline ends came to 12 bases. Study results and limitations: Loss of evenness, beyond lost richness, contributed to age-related TCR diversity decline in cancer patients. Age-matched healthy donors had significantly more diverse, less clonal blood TCR repertoires than untreated cancer patients.

This clonotype was picked up many times. Its antigen is unidentified. This clonotype was sampled from a human donor in good health. The donor label of this sample is uncertain. The sample taken for sequencing was blood. The chain employs TRBV5-5 and TRBJ1-5; D ambiguous. The CDR3, as DNA: TGTGCCAGCAGCTTGAGGGCCCCGGGGAGCAATCAGCCCCAGCATTTT. Residues: CASSLRAPGSNQPQHF.